This entry is about one TCR beta chain. The data were obtained in a study of cytomegalovirus exposure and HLA in healthy donors. The primer mix had 60 Vbeta and 13 Jbeta primers. TCRdb's copy holds only in-frame clones and misses some; the assay was immunoSEQ multiplex PCR. The profile covers around 120,000 clones, with about four fifths appearing a single time and roughly 3.9% taken by the ten largest. The CDR3 covers 18 residues. Trimming took 0 bases from V and 5 from J, leaving 24 bases between them. This clonotype was sampled from a woman aged 25 to 39 in good health and CMV-seronegative. The chain links TRBV5-3 to TRBJ2-7; possible D gene TRBD1, 9 bases. Being an ORF, TRBV5-3 has a function that is uncertain. The material sequenced was PBMCs. CDR3 nucleotides: TGTGCCAGAAGCTTGGGTGCCGGGGGGGACAGGGCCTTGGACGAGCAGTACTTC. Protein: CARSLGAGGDRALDEQYF.